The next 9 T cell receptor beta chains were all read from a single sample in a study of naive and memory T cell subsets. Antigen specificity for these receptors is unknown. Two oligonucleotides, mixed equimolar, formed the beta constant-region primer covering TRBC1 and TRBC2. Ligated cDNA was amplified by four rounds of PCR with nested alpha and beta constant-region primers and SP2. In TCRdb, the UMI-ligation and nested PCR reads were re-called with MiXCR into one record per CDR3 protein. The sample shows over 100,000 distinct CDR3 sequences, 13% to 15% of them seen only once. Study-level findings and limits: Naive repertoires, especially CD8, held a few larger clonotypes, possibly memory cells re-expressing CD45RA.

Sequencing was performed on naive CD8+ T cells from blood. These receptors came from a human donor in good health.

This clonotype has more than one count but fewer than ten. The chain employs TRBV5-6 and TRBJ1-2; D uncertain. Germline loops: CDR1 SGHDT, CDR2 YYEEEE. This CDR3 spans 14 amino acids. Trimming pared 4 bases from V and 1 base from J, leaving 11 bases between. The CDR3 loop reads CASSPLFVNYGYTF. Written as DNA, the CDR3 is TGTGCCAGCAGCCCCCTGTTCGTTAACTATGGCTACACCTTC.

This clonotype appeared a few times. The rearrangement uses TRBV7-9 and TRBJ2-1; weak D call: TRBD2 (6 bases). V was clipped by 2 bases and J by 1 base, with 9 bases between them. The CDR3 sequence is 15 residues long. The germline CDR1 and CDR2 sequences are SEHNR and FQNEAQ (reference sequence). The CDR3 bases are TGTGCCAGCAGCTTATCTCGGGAGTCCTACAATGAGCAGTTCTTC. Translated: CASSLSRESYNEQFF. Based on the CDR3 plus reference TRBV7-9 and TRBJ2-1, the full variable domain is DTGVSQNPRHKITKRGQNVTFRCDPISEHNRLYWYRQTLGQGPEFLTYFQNEAQLEKSRLLSDRFSAERPKGSFSTLEIQRTEQGDSAMYLCASSLSRESYNEQFFGPGTRLTVL.

This CDR3 is CASSYSHGSGAGYTF. CDR3 nucleotides: TGTGCCAGCAGTTACTCGCATGGCTCCGGGGCAGGCTACACCTTC. The chain carries TRBV6-5 and TRBJ1-2, with a possible D match to TRBD1 (5 bases). Germline CDR1 MNHEY, CDR2 SVGAGI. Trimming left V 0 bases short and J 8 bases short, with 16 bases between. The CDR3 consists of 15 residues.

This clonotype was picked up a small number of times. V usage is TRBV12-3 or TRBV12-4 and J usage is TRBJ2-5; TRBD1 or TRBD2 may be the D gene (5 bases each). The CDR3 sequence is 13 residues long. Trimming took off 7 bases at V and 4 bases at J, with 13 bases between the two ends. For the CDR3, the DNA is TGTGCCAGCACCCCGGTTGGGGGAGAGACCCAGTACTTC. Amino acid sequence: CASTPVGGETQYF.

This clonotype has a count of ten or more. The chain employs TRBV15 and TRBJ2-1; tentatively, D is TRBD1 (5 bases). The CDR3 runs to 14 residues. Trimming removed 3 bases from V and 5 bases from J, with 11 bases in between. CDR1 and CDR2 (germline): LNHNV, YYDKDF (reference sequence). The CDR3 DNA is TGTGCCACCAGCAGGGATACAGGCCACAATGAGCAGTTCTTC. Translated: CATSRDTGHNEQFF.

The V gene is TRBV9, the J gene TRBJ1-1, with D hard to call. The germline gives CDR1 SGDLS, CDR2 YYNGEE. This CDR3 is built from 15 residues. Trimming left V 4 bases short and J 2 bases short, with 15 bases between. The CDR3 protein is CASSPSGEVNTEAFF. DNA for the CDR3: TGTGCCAGCAGCCCCAGCGGGGAGGTAAACACTGAAGCTTTCTTT.

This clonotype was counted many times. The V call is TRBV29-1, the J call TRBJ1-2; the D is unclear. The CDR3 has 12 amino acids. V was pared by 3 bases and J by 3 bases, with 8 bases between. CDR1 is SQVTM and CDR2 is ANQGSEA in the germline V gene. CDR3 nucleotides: TGCAGCGTTGATGCCAGCGACTATGGCTACACCTTC. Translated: CSVDASDYGYTF.

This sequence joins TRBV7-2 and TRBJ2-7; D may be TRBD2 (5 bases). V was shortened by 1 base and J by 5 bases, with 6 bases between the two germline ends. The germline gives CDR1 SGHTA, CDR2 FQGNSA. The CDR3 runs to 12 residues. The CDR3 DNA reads TGTGCCAGCAGCTTAGACGGGGACGAGCAGTACTTC. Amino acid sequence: CASSLDGDEQYF.

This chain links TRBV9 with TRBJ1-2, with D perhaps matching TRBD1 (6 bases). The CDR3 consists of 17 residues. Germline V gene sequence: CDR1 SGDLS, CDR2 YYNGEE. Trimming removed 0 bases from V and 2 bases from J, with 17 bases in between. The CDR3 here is CASSVDNPGRGNYGYTF. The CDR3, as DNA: TGTGCCAGCAGCGTAGACAATCCGGGCAGGGGAAACTATGGCTACACCTTC.